The 5 T cell receptor beta chains below were found in one sample sequenced in a study of T cells in Graves' hyperthyroidism and ophthalmopathy. The source material, RNA transcripts, was used to amplify TCR beta CDR3 regions. The HTBI primer set was used in a first-round RT-PCR of the TCR CDR3. TCRdb independently ran MiXCR on the multiplex PCR reads; one entry per CDR3 protein. The sample carries 550,000 to 600,000 distinct CDR3 sequences, over 15% recorded once. Source material: blood. The receptors shown here come from a woman younger than 30 with Graves' hyperthyroidism.

In this sample, this clonotype turned up a few times. This rearrangement joins TRBV24-1 to TRBJ2-5; the match to TRBD2 covers 9 bases. Trimming at V came to 9 bases and at J to 5 bases, leaving 9 bases not matched to a gene. The germline gives CDR1 KGHDR, CDR2 SFDVKD. The CDR3 covers 14 residues. Here the CDR3 reads CATSRGAGGETQYF. In nucleotides, the CDR3 is TGTGCCACCTCGCGGGGGGCGGGGGGGGAGACCCAGTACTTC.

The sample holds many counts of this clonotype. The J gene is TRBJ1-5, the V gene TRBV20-1; TRBD1 aligns across 7 bases. Germline assignment: CDR1 DFQATT and CDR2 SNEGSKA (reference sequence). This CDR3 has 14 residues. V dropped 6 bases and J dropped 0; count of bases not matched to a gene: 5. The CDR3 loop is CSAWDRGSNQPQHF. In nucleotides, the CDR3 is TGCAGTGCCTGGGACAGAGGTAGCAATCAGCCCCAGCATTTT.

This clonotype was seen a handful of times. The genes are TRBV10-2 and TRBJ2-5, with 9 bases identical to TRBD1. Germline CDR1 and CDR2: WSHSY and SAAADI. The CDR3 totals 15 residues. The V segment lost 6 bases and the J segment 5 bases; nucleotides outside the gene matches: 10. CDR3 in DNA: TGCGCCAGCAGACCCACAGGGGGCTTTTGGGAGACCCAGTACTTC. Translation: CASRPTGGFWETQYF.

This clonotype was found many times. This may be a read error, as it is one base from a much larger clone. V gene TRBV6-1 combines with J gene TRBJ2-3; 10 bases are a match to TRBD2. The CDR3 is made up of 15 amino acids. The V gene's germline CDR1 is MNHNS and CDR2 SASEGT. The CDR3 reads CAGSPSGGAADTQYF. The CDR3 coding sequence is TGTGCCGGCAGTCCAAGCGGGGGGGCGGCAGATACGCAGTATTTT.

This clonotype was seen more than once but under ten times. The junction differs from germline at one of its ends, possibly a read error. This chain links TRBV7-7 with TRBJ1-1; D call uncertain. From germline, CDR1 is SSHAT and CDR2 FNYEAQ (reference sequence). This CDR3 contains 12 residues. CDR3 loop: CASSSNSEGAFF. The CDR3 DNA reads TGTGCTAGCAGCTCAAACAGTGAGGGAGCTTTCTTT.